The 16 T cell receptor beta chains given below trace back to one sample, sequenced in a study of T cell responses to AZD1222 COVID-19 vaccine. Using immunoSEQ multiplex PCR, the repertoire was profiled, and TCRdb retains in-frame clones only, with some absent. This repertoire shows about 92,000 clones, approximately 88% found once; its top ten account for 5.8%. Sequences were derived from peripheral blood, sampled on day 0 of AZD1222 vaccination. Source of these receptors: an adult in good health.

The chain employs TRBV5-6 and TRBJ1-1, with 7 positions matching TRBD1. CDR3 size: 15 residues. Looked up from germline, CDR1 is SGHDT and CDR2 is YYEEEE. With 5 bases clipped from V and 4 bases from J, the junction kept 11 bases outside the gene matches. The CDR3 here is CASSYRDSGATEAFF. The CDR3 DNA reads as TGTGCCAGCAGTTACCGGGACAGCGGGGCCACTGAAGCTTTCTTT.

The chain couples TRBV5-1 to TRBJ2-3, with D possibly matching TRBD1 (5 bases). Germline CDR1 and CDR2: SGHRS and YFSETQ. The CDR3 is 15 amino acids. V was shortened by 6 bases and J by 2 bases, with 16 bases between the two germline ends. The CDR3 DNA sequence: TGCGCCAGCACTTCCATGGGGCTCCTCACAGATACGCAGTATTTT. Its protein product is CASTSMGLLTDTQYF. Variable domain in full (rest from reference TRBV5-1 and TRBJ2-3): KAGVTQTPRYLIKTRGQQVTLSCSPISGHRSVSWYQQTPGQGLQFLFEYFSETQRNKGNFPGRFSGRQFSNSRSEMNVSTLELGDSALYLCASTSMGLLTDTQYFGPGTRLTVL.

The genes are TRBV4-3 and TRBJ2-5, with a weak D call TRBD2 (6 bases). The CDR3 extends over 17 amino acids. Per germline, CDR1 LGHNA and CDR2 YSLEER. The V and J ends lost 0 bases and 2 bases respectively, with 16 bases between them. The CDR3 nucleotides read TGCGCCAGCAGCCAAGAGCGGGAAGGATTGGGGCAAGAGACCCAGTACTTC. This codes for CASSQEREGLGQETQYF.

The chain employs TRBV28 and TRBJ2-7, with 7 positions matching TRBD1. This CDR3 contains 13 residues. Germline loops: CDR1 MDHEN, CDR2 SYDVKM. The ends lost 6 bases at V and 6 bases at J; junction bases unmatched: 8. Here the CDR3 reads CASRARQGTEQYF. CDR3 DNA: TGTGCCAGCAGGGCGAGACAGGGTACCGAGCAGTACTTC.

The chain joins TRBV2 to TRBJ1-2, with TRBD1 as a possible D gene (6 bases). The V and J ends lost 7 bases and 5 bases respectively, with 17 bases between them. The CDR3 runs 14 residues. The germline gives CDR1 SNHLY, CDR2 FYNNEI. Written as DNA, the CDR3 is TGTGCCAGCAAACTTACAGGGTTCGGTTATGGCTACACCTTC. Residues: CASKLTGFGYGYTF. Based on the CDR3 plus reference TRBV2 and TRBJ1-2, the full variable domain is EPEVTQTPSHQVTQMGQEVILRCVPISNHLYFYWYRQILGQKVEFLVSFYNNEISEKSEIFDDQFSVERPDGSNFTLKIRSTKLEDSAMYFCASKLTGFGYGYTFGSGTRLTVV.

CDR3 sequence: CASSLTWETEAFF. The DNA for the CDR3 is TGTGCCAGCAGCTTAACCTGGGAAACTGAAGCTTTCTTT. The genes are TRBV7-2 and TRBJ1-1, with unresolved D. Trimming took off 2 bases at V and 5 bases at J, with 9 bases between the two ends. The CDR3 loop spans 13 amino acids. Germline CDR1 and CDR2: SGHTA and FQGNSA.

The chain links TRBV7-9 to TRBJ2-5, with TRBD1 matching over 9 bases. The CDR3 spans 16 residues. The junction had 11 bases not matched to a gene; V was cut back by 5 bases and J by 4 bases. The germline V gene encodes CDR1 SEHNR and CDR2 FQNEAQ (reference sequence). DNA for the CDR3: TGTGCCAGCAGCCCCGGACAGGGGAGGAAGGGAGAGACCCAGTACTTC. Translating it yields CASSPGQGRKGETQYF.

The rearrangement joins TRBV30 to TRBJ2-7; no clear D. CDR1 is GTSNPN, CDR2 SVGIG, per germline (reference sequence). Trimming left V 3 bases short and J 0 bases short, with 6 bases between. The CDR3 spans 12 residues. The CDR3 loop is CAWRSYSYEQYF. In nucleotides, the CDR3 is TGTGCCTGGAGATCTTACTCCTACGAGCAGTACTTC.

The V gene is TRBV11-2, the J gene TRBJ2-1, with 7 bases fitting TRBD2. This CDR3 contains 15 residues. The V segment lost 2 bases and the J segment 7 bases; nucleotides outside the gene matches: 8. Germline CDR1 is SGHAT and CDR2 is FQNNGV. CDR3 sequence: CASSLRVSGFNEQFF. DNA for the CDR3: TGTGCCAGCAGCTTAAGGGTTAGCGGGTTTAATGAGCAGTTCTTC. The full variable domain, rest sourced from reference TRBV11-2 and TRBJ2-1, is EAGVAQSPRYKIIEKRQSVAFWCNPISGHATLYWYQQILGQGPKLLIQFQNNGVVDDSQLPKDRFSAERLKGVDSTLKIQPAKLEDSAVYLCASSLRVSGFNEQFFGPGTRLTVL.

This chain connects TRBV9 to TRBJ2-7; 10 nucleotides match TRBD2. The CDR3 runs to 15 residues. CDR1 and CDR2 from the germline V gene are SGDLS and YYNGEE. Trimming removed 0 bases from V and 6 bases from J; junction bases left unmatched: 6. As DNA, the CDR3 is TGTGCCAGCAGCGTAGATGGGCGGACTAGCGGCGAGCAGTACTTC. This sequence encodes CASSVDGRTSGEQYF.

This clone was observed a single time. The V gene is TRBV7-9, the J gene TRBJ1-2; D possibly corresponds to TRBD1 (6 bases). CDR3 length: 13 amino acids. The germline V gene has CDR1 SEHNR and CDR2 FQNEAQ (reference sequence). Trimming removed 6 bases from V and 4 bases from J, with 12 bases in between. In DNA, the CDR3 is TGTGCCAGCAGTCTACAGGGAGTCTATGGCTACACCTTC. Translated: CASSLQGVYGYTF.

The rearrangement links TRBV6-5 to TRBJ1-4, with TRBD1 identical over 8 bases. The CDR3 extends over 14 amino acids. Germline V gene sequence: CDR1 MNHEY, CDR2 SVGAGI. J was trimmed by 8 bases and V by 11 bases; bases with no gene match: 13. CDR3 sequence reads: CASSSTGAGEKLFF. CDR3 bases: TGTGCCTCCTCCTCGACAGGGGCAGGGGAAAAACTGTTTTTT.

The chain recombines TRBV11-3 with TRBJ1-4, with D tentatively TRBD1 (6 bases). There are 16 residues in the CDR3. Trimming removed 4 bases at V and 8 bases at J, with 20 bases between. In germline, CDR1 is SGHNT, CDR2 YENEEA. The CDR3 nucleotides are TGTGCCAGCAGCTCCAACCCGACAGGTCGAGGGGAAAAACTGTTTTTT. It is translated as CASSSNPTGRGEKLFF.

The V and J genes are TRBV28 and TRBJ1-2; TRBD1 matches at 9 bases. With 2 bases clipped from V and 4 bases from J, the junction kept 5 bases outside the gene matches. The CDR3 loop spans 15 amino acids. Germline V lookup: CDR1 MDHEN, CDR2 SYDVKM. Here the CDR3 DNA reads TGTGCCAGCAGTTTACCAATGACAGGGGGCTATGGCTACACCTTC. This gives the protein CASSLPMTGGYGYTF.

The rearrangement links TRBV25-1 to TRBJ1-2; D unresolved. The CDR3 length is 13 residues. Trimming pared 3 bases from V and 1 base from J, leaving 6 bases between. Germline CDR1 and CDR2: MGHDK and SYGVNS. CDR3 nucleotides: TGTGCCAGCAGTGACACAGTTAACTATGGCTACACCTTC. Protein sequence: CASSDTVNYGYTF.

The rearrangement uses TRBV15 and TRBJ2-3, with D tentatively TRBD1 (7 bases). The CDR3 spans 19 residues. The germline V and J ends were trimmed by 0 bases and 0 bases, with 19 bases remaining between them. Germline CDR1 and CDR2: LNHNV and YYDKDF (reference sequence). This chain's CDR3 is CATSRDLSLRGASTDTQYF. In DNA, the CDR3 is TGTGCCACCAGCAGAGATCTCTCTCTCAGGGGGGCGAGCACAGATACGCAGTATTTT.